These 16 T cell receptor beta chains came from one sample sequenced in a study of blood T cell repertoires in COVID-19. Assay: immunoSEQ multiplex PCR; the TCRdb copy retains only in-frame clones and omits some. The repertoire includes approximately 58,000 clones, about 83% of them detected once, and roughly 4.8% sits in the top ten. The sample was peripheral blood. These receptors were collected from a man aged 35 to 55 with active COVID-19.

The chain is built from TRBV15 and TRBJ2-5; D call uncertain. V dropped 0 bases and J dropped 4 bases, with 18 bases sitting between them. The germline V gene encodes CDR1 LNHNV and CDR2 YYDKDF (reference sequence). The CDR3 is made up of 17 amino acids. The CDR3 sequence: CATSRDRGRGTVETQYF. The CDR3 bases are TGTGCCACCAGCAGAGATCGAGGTAGAGGTACCGTAGAGACCCAGTACTTC.

For the CDR3, the DNA is TGTGCCTGGAGTGTGCGGTTTAGCAATCAGCCCCAGCATTTT. Translated, it gives CAWSVRFSNQPQHF. This chain connects TRBV30 to TRBJ1-5; D is uncertain. V was clipped by 0 bases and J by 0 bases, with 6 bases between them. Germline lookup yields CDR1 GTSNPN and CDR2 SVGIG (reference sequence). The CDR3 length is 14 residues.

The chain links TRBV6-5 to TRBJ2-5; D unclear. The germline V and J ends were trimmed by 6 bases and 1 base, with 3 bases remaining between them. Germline V gene lookup returns CDR1 MNHEY and CDR2 SVGAGI. The CDR3 sequence is 11 residues long. The DNA for the CDR3 is TGTGCCAGCAGCTTCCAAGAGACCCAGTACTTC. This encodes CASSFQETQYF.

This CDR3 reads CASSLVALRDYEQYF. In nucleotides, the CDR3 is TGTGCCAGCAGCTTGGTGGCCCTACGGGACTACGAGCAGTACTTC. The J gene is TRBJ2-7, the V gene TRBV5-6; TRBD2 is a possible D gene (5 bases). Looked up from germline, CDR1 is SGHDT and CDR2 is YYEEEE. V was pared by 0 bases and J by 3 bases, with 13 bases between. This CDR3 comprises 15 residues.

The chain combines TRBV11-1 with TRBJ1-1; D remains unclear. The ends were cut back, 1 base at V and 3 bases at J, with 6 bases in the middle. The CDR3 totals 13 residues. Germline V gene sequence: CDR1 SGHAT, CDR2 FQDESV (reference sequence). CDR3 nucleotide sequence: TGTGCCAGCAGCTTAGGCGGGCACACTGAAGCTTTCTTT. Its protein product is CASSLGGHTEAFF.

The chain uses TRBV12-5 and TRBJ2-2; 9 bases line up with TRBD1. The germline CDR1 and CDR2 sequences are LGHNT and FRNRAP. This CDR3 has 15 amino acids. V lost 2 bases to trimming and J lost 8 bases; unmatched junction nucleotides: 6. Here the CDR3 reads CASGLPGQGMGELFF. In DNA, the CDR3 is TGTGCTAGTGGTTTGCCCGGACAGGGGATGGGGGAGCTGTTTTTT.

The rearrangement links TRBV30 to TRBJ2-7, with no clear D. The CDR3 contains 14 residues. The V end lost 5 bases, the J end lost 3 bases, and 17 bases lay between the germline ends. Germline loops: CDR1 GTSNPN, CDR2 SVGIG (reference sequence). CDR3 amino acids: CAWLRPDSLYEQYF. Written as DNA, the CDR3 is TGTGCCTGGTTAAGACCCGACTCACTCTACGAGCAGTACTTC.

The chain recombines TRBV28 with TRBJ2-1, with a possible D match to TRBD1 (6 bases). Germline CDR1 is MDHEN and CDR2 is SYDVKM. The V gene lost 6 bases and the J gene lost 5 bases, with 20 bases spanning the gap. This CDR3 has 16 amino acids. CDR3 sequence reads: CASSSGQFQINNEQFF. The CDR3 nucleotides are TGTGCCAGCAGCTCGGGACAATTTCAAATCAACAATGAGCAGTTCTTC. The full variable domain, rest sourced from reference TRBV28 and TRBJ2-1, is DVKVTQSSRYLVKRTGEKVFLECVQDMDHENMFWYRQDPGLGLRLIYFSYDVKMKEKGDIPEGYSVSREKKERFSLILESASTNQTSMYLCASSSGQFQINNEQFFGPGTRLTVL.

This sequence joins TRBV27 and TRBJ2-1; tentative D call: TRBD1 (6 bases). The germline V gene encodes CDR1 MNHEY and CDR2 SMNVEV (reference sequence). CDR3 length: 13 residues. Trimming removed 4 bases at V and 7 bases at J, with 11 bases between. The CDR3 loop is CASSSGARNEQFF. The CDR3 DNA follows: TGTGCCAGCAGTTCAGGGGCCAGGAATGAGCAGTTCTTC.

The chain is built from TRBV19 and TRBJ1-4; TRBD1 aligns across 7 bases. With 3 bases clipped from V and 3 bases from J, the junction kept 1 base outside the gene matches. CDR1 LNHDA and CDR2 SQIVND come from the germline V gene (reference sequence). CDR3 size: 14 residues. The CDR3 DNA follows: TGTGCCAGTAGTATGGGACAGTCTAATGAAAAACTGTTTTTT. Translating it yields CASSMGQSNEKLFF.

V and J are TRBV19 and TRBJ1-1; TRBD1 matches 12 bases. The V and J ends lost 4 bases and 0 bases, in that order; junction bases with no gene match: 6. Germline loops: CDR1 LNHDA, CDR2 SQIVND (reference sequence). This CDR3 is built from 17 residues. CDR3 in DNA: TGTGCCAGTAGTACCCGGGACAGGGGGCGAATGAACACTGAAGCTTTCTTT. Its translation is CASSTRDRGRMNTEAFF.

The chain carries TRBV6-5 and TRBJ2-7; D may be TRBD1 (6 bases). Germline V gives CDR1 MNHEY, CDR2 SVGAGI. The CDR3 totals 13 residues. V lost 8 bases and J lost 5, with 16 bases in between. This chain's CDR3 is CASGSRGLHEQYF. In DNA, the CDR3 is TGTGCCAGCGGGAGCAGGGGTCTCCACGAGCAGTACTTC.

This chain joins TRBV7-2 and TRBJ2-1, with D possibly being TRBD2 (5 bases). Germline V lookup: CDR1 SGHTA, CDR2 FQGNSA. Trimming cost V 6 bases and J 6 bases, with 15 bases left between them. CDR3 length: 14 amino acids. The CDR3 DNA sequence: TGTGCCAGCAGTCGAACGGCGGACTTCAATGAGCAGTTCTTC. Translated: CASSRTADFNEQFF.

The chain carries TRBV14 and TRBJ1-6; no definite D call. Germline V gene sequence: CDR1 SGHDN, CDR2 FVKESK. The V and J ends lost 1 base and 9 bases respectively, with 13 bases between them. The CDR3 loop spans 15 amino acids. The CDR3 loop is CASSQVTAGISPLHF. The CDR3 DNA reads TGTGCCAGCAGCCAAGTAACGGCAGGAATTTCACCCCTCCACTTT. The full variable domain, rest sourced from reference TRBV14 and TRBJ1-6, is EAGVTQFPSHSVIEKGQTVTLRCDPISGHDNLYWYRRVMGKEIKFLLHFVKESKQDESGMPNNRFLAERTGGTYSTLKVQPAELEDSGVYFCASSQVTAGISPLHFGNGTRLTVT.

The gene calls are TRBV5-1 and TRBJ2-3; no firm D call. Deletions cut 4 bases from V and 0 bases from J, with 9 bases between. The V gene's germline CDR1 is SGHRS and CDR2 YFSETQ. CDR3 size: 14 residues. The CDR3 loop reads CASSTESSTDTQYF. The DNA for the CDR3 is TGCGCCAGCAGCACAGAGTCTAGCACAGATACGCAGTATTTT.

This clone was counted once. CDR3 DNA: TGTGCCAGCAGTGATCTGGGAGGGCAAGGCGAGCAGTACTTC. It is translated as CASSDLGGQGEQYF. This chain uses TRBV6-1 with TRBJ2-7, with 7 nucleotides matching TRBD2. Per the germline V gene, CDR1 is MNHNS and CDR2 is SASEGT. This CDR3 has 14 amino acids. V shed 3 bases and J 6 bases; nucleotides not matched to a gene: 8.